Below, 8 T cell receptor beta chains from the same sample are listed, as sequenced in a study of T-cell reconstitution after alpha-beta-depleted transplantation in children. Unique molecular identifiers were used to barcode this TCRbeta library. TCRdb re-derived calls from the PCR reads in MiXCR, one entry per CDR3 protein. This table holds some 350,000 distinct CDR3 sequences, approximately 10% found once. Specimen: PBMCs from the stem cell graft donor, collected from the stem cell graft. The source is a human donor who donated a stem cell graft to a child with acute lymphoblastic leukemia.

This clonotype appeared a few times. CDR3: CASSSGLKQYF. As DNA, the CDR3 is TGTGCCAGCAGCTCTGGACTTAAGCAGTACTTC. The genes are TRBV7-2 and TRBJ2-7; TRBD2 might be the D (5 bases). Looked up from germline, CDR1 is SGHTA and CDR2 is FQGNSA. This CDR3 has 11 residues. Trimming stripped 4 bases from V and 8 bases from J, with 9 bases between.

This clonotype was detected many times. The rearrangement links TRBV5-1 to TRBJ2-3, with D possibly being TRBD2 (6 bases). The CDR3 contains 14 residues. Germline CDR1 is SGHRS and CDR2 is YFSETQ. V was trimmed by 0 bases and J by 5 bases, leaving 10 bases between them. CDR3 residues: CASSLGQGGDTQYF. CDR3 sequence (DNA): TGCGCCAGCAGCTTGGGCCAGGGAGGAGATACGCAGTATTTT.

This clonotype has only a few counts. V gene TRBV4-3 combines with J gene TRBJ2-1; 9 positions match TRBD2. Trimming at V came to 5 bases and at J to 7 bases, leaving 9 bases not matched to a gene. CDR1 LGHNA and CDR2 YSLEER come from the germline V gene. The CDR3 has 15 amino acids. The CDR3 region is CASSVTTSGPNEQFF. The DNA for the CDR3 is TGCGCCAGCAGCGTTACGACTAGCGGACCTAATGAGCAGTTCTTC.

This clonotype has just a few counts. The V gene is TRBV5-1, the J gene TRBJ2-7, with TRBD1 identical over 9 bases. CDR3 length equals 15 residues. V shed 4 bases, J shed 3 bases, and the junction held 8 bases outside the gene matches. Germline values: CDR1 SGHRS, CDR2 YFSETQ. The CDR3 is CASSPGTGNLYEQYF. Written as DNA, the CDR3 is TGCGCCAGCAGCCCCGGGACAGGGAACCTCTACGAGCAGTACTTC.

The chain joins TRBV10-3 to TRBJ2-1; 7 nucleotides line up with TRBD2. The CDR3 is 18 residues long. The ends lost 3 bases at V and 0 bases at J; junction bases unmatched: 11. CDR1 ENHRY and CDR2 SYGVKD come from the germline V gene. In DNA form, the CDR3 reads TGTGCCATCAGTGACCCTCTAGCGGTAACGAGCTCCTACAATGAGCAGTTCTTC. Encoded protein: CAISDPLAVTSSYNEQFF.

This clonotype was counted many times. DNA of the CDR3: TGCGCCAGCAGCTTGGGGGACAGGGGCGAGCAGTACTTC. Its protein product is CASSLGDRGEQYF. This chain uses TRBV5-1 with TRBJ2-7; TRBD1 matches at 10 bases. Trimming at V came to 0 bases and at J to 6 bases, leaving 0 bases not matched to a gene. CDR1 is SGHRS, CDR2 YFSETQ, per germline. The CDR3 contains 13 residues.

The genes are TRBV4-2 and TRBJ2-3, with unresolved D. The CDR3 is made up of 15 amino acids. Per germline, CDR1 LGHNA and CDR2 YNFKEQ. V was trimmed by 0 bases and J by 2 bases, leaving 9 bases between them. The CDR3 DNA sequence: TGTGCCAGCAGCCAAGAGAAGGTTCACACAGATACGCAGTATTTT. This gives the protein CASSQEKVHTDTQYF.

This chain connects TRBV28 to TRBJ2-1; D is unresolved. Germline CDR1 and CDR2: MDHEN and SYDVKM. Trimming stripped 7 bases from V and 4 bases from J, with 14 bases between. The CDR3 has 14 residues. The DNA for the CDR3 is TGTGCCAGCATCCCCCTCCAATGGTACAATGAGCAGTTCTTC. This encodes CASIPLQWYNEQFF.